This entry lists 11 T cell receptor beta chains sequenced from one sample in a study of T cell responses to AZD1222 COVID-19 vaccine. Repertoires were generated with immunoSEQ multiplex PCR, while TCRdb's copy carries only in-frame clones and drops some. This table has roughly 120,000 clones, over 85% appearing once. Here the sequenced sample was peripheral blood, taken on day 0 of AZD1222 vaccination. The source of these receptors is an adult in good health.

This clone was counted once. This chain joins TRBV19 and TRBJ1-5; 9 bases match TRBD1. The V segment lost 3 bases and the J segment 7 bases; nucleotides outside the gene matches: 7. In germline, CDR1 is LNHDA, CDR2 SQIVND (reference sequence). CDR3 length: 15 residues. CDR3 DNA: TGTGCCAGTAGTATTCGACAGGGGGGATACCAGCCCCAGCATTTT. It specifies CASSIRQGGYQPQHF.

The chain recombines TRBV7-6 with TRBJ2-1; TRBD2 matches at 10 bases. The CDR3 has 16 residues. Germline CDR1 is SGHVS and CDR2 is FNYEAQ. V lost 5 bases to trimming and J lost 4 bases; unmatched junction nucleotides: 8. CDR3 region: CASSPQLAGRYNEQFF. The CDR3 DNA reads TGTGCCAGCAGCCCGCAACTAGCGGGGAGATACAATGAGCAGTTCTTC.

The CDR3 region is CSARQWPEQFF. Written as DNA, the CDR3 is TGCAGTGCTAGACAATGGCCTGAGCAGTTCTTC. This chain uses TRBV20-1 with TRBJ2-1, with no clear D. V was trimmed by 2 bases and J by 9 bases, leaving 8 bases between them. The germline CDR1 and CDR2 sequences are DFQATT and SNEGSKA (reference sequence). This CDR3 is built from 11 residues.

The chain recombines TRBV18 with TRBJ1-2; D not certain. The CDR3 extends over 17 amino acids. The V gene's germline CDR1 is KGHSH and CDR2 LQKENI. The germline V and J ends were trimmed by 3 bases and 2 bases, with 19 bases remaining between them. CDR3 bases: TGTGCCAGCTCACCTTCATCCGCTTCCGGAACAAACTATGGCTACACCTTC. This encodes CASSPSSASGTNYGYTF.

This clone was recorded only once. V gene TRBV30 combines with J gene TRBJ1-5, with D uncertain. V shed 2 bases and J shed 0 bases, with 5 bases lying between them. CDR3 length: 13 residues. Germline assignment: CDR1 GTSNPN and CDR2 SVGIG (reference sequence). CDR3 region: CAWSPGSNQPQHF. For the CDR3, the DNA is TGTGCCTGGAGTCCCGGTAGCAATCAGCCCCAGCATTTT. The complete variable domain, with remaining parts taken from reference TRBV30 and TRBJ1-5, reads SQTIHQWPATLVQPVGSPLSLECTVEGTSNPNLYWYRQAAGRGLQLLFYSVGIGQISSEVPQNLSASRPQDRQFILSSKKLLLSDSGFYLCAWSPGSNQPQHFGDGTRLSIL.

This chain connects TRBV28 to TRBJ2-7; D unresolved. Germline-derived CDR1 and CDR2 are MDHEN and SYDVKM. CDR3 length: 12 residues. V gave up 6 bases and J gave up 1 base, with 7 bases separating them. The CDR3, as DNA: TGTGCCAGCAGCGCCCCGTCCTACGAGCAGTACTTC. Protein product: CASSAPSYEQYF.

The V call is TRBV7-9, the J call TRBJ2-7; D uncertain. Per germline, CDR1 SEHNR and CDR2 FQNEAQ (reference sequence). There are 12 residues in the CDR3. Trimming pared 3 bases from V and 5 bases from J, leaving 8 bases between. The CDR3 sequence is CASSFEYHEQYF. The DNA for the CDR3 is TGTGCCAGCAGCTTTGAGTACCACGAGCAGTACTTC.

The chain combines TRBV27 with TRBJ1-3, with 8 bases matching TRBD1. This CDR3 comprises 15 residues. Per germline, CDR1 MNHEY and CDR2 SMNVEV (reference sequence). V was pared by 6 bases and J by 4 bases, with 8 bases of the junction left unmatched. In nucleotides, the CDR3 is TGTGCCAGCAGCTTGACCGGACAGGGAGGAAACACCATATATTTT. This translates into CASSLTGQGGNTIYF.

This chain connects TRBV5-1 to TRBJ2-7; D not certain. This CDR3 region has 13 residues. The germline V and J ends were trimmed by 0 bases and 6 bases, with 10 bases remaining between them. Germline V gene data show CDR1 as SGHRS and CDR2 as YFSETQ. As DNA, the CDR3 is TGCGCCAGCAGCTTGGGCCCGGGTTCCGAGCAGTACTTC. It is translated as CASSLGPGSEQYF. Full variable domain (outside the CDR3, taken from reference TRBV5-1 and TRBJ2-7): KAGVTQTPRYLIKTRGQQVTLSCSPISGHRSVSWYQQTPGQGLQFLFEYFSETQRNKGNFPGRFSGRQFSNSRSEMNVSTLELGDSALYLCASSLGPGSEQYFGPGTRLTVT.

V usage is TRBV20-1 and J usage is TRBJ1-2, with no clear D. Germline-derived CDR1 and CDR2 are DFQATT and SNEGSKA (reference sequence). V lost 3 bases, J lost 8 bases, and 28 bases lay in between. The CDR3 loop spans 17 amino acids. The CDR3 is CSASDEHSLGPTRGYTF. Written as DNA, the CDR3 is TGCAGTGCTAGTGATGAACATTCGCTCGGACCTACCAGGGGCTACACCTTC.

The chain is built from TRBV5-1 and TRBJ1-1; no definite D call. The CDR3 loop spans 14 amino acids. V lost 2 bases and J lost 6, with 14 bases in between. Germline assignment: CDR1 SGHRS and CDR2 YFSETQ. The CDR3 sequence is CASSLIGAQSEAFF. The CDR3 region has the DNA TGCGCCAGCAGCTTAATCGGAGCCCAATCTGAAGCTTTCTTT.